The entry below describes one TCR beta chain. What it recognizes is unknown. This entry comes from a study of cytomegalovirus exposure and HLA in healthy donors. Amplification used 60 Vbeta primers and 13 Jbeta primers. The protocol was immunoSEQ multiplex PCR, while the TCRdb copy is restricted to in-frame clones and leaves out a portion. The table lists roughly 190,000 clones, approximately 80% of them singletons. The V end was cut by 3 bases, the J end by 11 bases, with 26 bases between. Germline-derived CDR1 and CDR2 are SGHRS and YFSETQ. This CDR3 is built from 16 residues. Study-wide results and limits: A list of around 150 TCR beta chains associated with cytomegalovirus was given.

The source material was PBMCs. The V call is TRBV5-1, the J call TRBJ2-5; D gene unclear. The origin of this receptor is a woman aged 25 to 45 in good health and CMV-seropositive. CDR3 amino acids: CASSYGGGDPSDEQYF. For the CDR3, the DNA is TGCGCCAGCAGCTATGGCGGCGGCGACCCTTCAGATGAGCAGTACTTC.